One and the same sample provided the 29 T cell receptor beta chains below, sequenced in a study of blood T cell repertoires in COVID-19. TCRdb keeps only in-frame clones here, not all; method: immunoSEQ multiplex PCR. The data hold fewer than 100,000 clones, with 75% to 90% observed a single time. Sequencing was carried out using peripheral blood. All receptors derive from a man in his 60s with acute or convalescent COVID-19.

This chain connects TRBV7-9 to TRBJ1-2; possible D gene TRBD1, 5 bases. Trimming stripped 3 bases from V and 6 bases from J, with 17 bases between. CDR1 is SEHNR, CDR2 FQNEAQ, per germline (reference sequence). There are 15 residues in the CDR3. The CDR3 DNA follows: TGTGCCAGCAGCTTCTACGGCAGGGATCTCAATGGCTACACCTTC. Amino acid sequence: CASSFYGRDLNGYTF.

This rearrangement joins TRBV3-1 (or the pseudogene TRBV3-2) to TRBJ2-3; D not certain. The length of the CDR3 is 15 residues. The V gene lost 1 base and the J gene lost 2 bases, with 10 bases spanning the gap. Germline V gene lookup returns CDR1 LGHDT and CDR2 YNNKEL (reference sequence). This CDR3 reads CASSQASGYTDTQYF. The CDR3 DNA is TGTGCCAGCAGCCAAGCGTCAGGTTACACAGATACGCAGTATTTT.

The rearrangement uses TRBV18 and TRBJ1-4; no reliable D call. Germline CDR1 and CDR2: KGHSH and LQKENI. V shed 4 bases and J shed 2 bases, with 11 bases lying between them. This CDR3 is 15 amino acids long. The CDR3 DNA reads as TGTGCCAGCTCACGTAGGGCGGGGACTAATGAAAAACTGTTTTTT. It translates to CASSRRAGTNEKLFF.

The CDR3 DNA follows: TGTGCCAGCTCACTGACACCATTTTCAAGCTCTGGAAACACCATATATTTT. Translated: CASSLTPFSSSGNTIYF. This rearrangement joins TRBV18 to TRBJ1-3; D gene unclear. The CDR3 runs 17 residues. Germline CDR1 is KGHSH and CDR2 is LQKENI. V was clipped by 4 bases and J by 0 bases, with 16 bases between them. Using reference TRBV18 and TRBJ1-3 for the parts outside the CDR3, the full variable domain is NAGVMQNPRHLVRRRGQEARLRCSPMKGHSHVYWYRQLPEEGLKFMVYLQKENIIDESGMPKERFSAEFPKEGPSILRIQQVVRGDSAAYFCASSLTPFSSSGNTIYFGEGSWLTVV.

The chain combines TRBV29-1 with TRBJ2-7, with 9 bases aligning to TRBD2. Germline V gene lookup returns CDR1 SQVTM and CDR2 ANQGSEA. J lost 0 bases, V lost 1 base, and 10 bases had no gene match. This CDR3 is 17 amino acids long. CDR3 amino acids: CSVEVGSGRPLSYEQYF. The DNA for the CDR3 is TGCAGCGTTGAAGTAGGCAGCGGGAGGCCACTCTCCTACGAGCAGTACTTC.

This sequence joins TRBV30 and TRBJ1-1, with D perhaps matching TRBD1 (6 bases). The germline gives CDR1 GTSNPN, CDR2 SVGIG (reference sequence). The CDR3 has 16 amino acids. The V and J ends lost 3 bases and 2 bases respectively, with 19 bases between them. This CDR3 is CAWRPRDTGFNTEAFF. The CDR3 nucleotides read TGTGCCTGGAGACCCCGGGACACAGGGTTCAACACTGAAGCTTTCTTT.

This clone was picked up a small number of times. The CDR3 bases are TGCGCCAGCAGTTCCACACCAGGCTCCTACGAGCAGTACTTC. This codes for CASSSTPGSYEQYF. The rearrangement uses TRBV5-1 and TRBJ2-7; D is ambiguous. V shed 5 bases and J shed 0 bases, with 12 bases lying between them. The CDR3 is 14 residues long. Per germline, CDR1 SGHRS and CDR2 YFSETQ.

The chain couples TRBV5-4 to TRBJ1-1; TRBD1 might be the D (6 bases). Trimming took off 4 bases at V and 5 bases at J, with 9 bases between the two ends. This CDR3 comprises 12 residues. The germline V gene encodes CDR1 SGHNT and CDR2 YYREEE (reference sequence). DNA of the CDR3: TGTGCCAGCAGCACCAGGGGTACTGAAGCTTTCTTT. Translated, it gives CASSTRGTEAFF.

The chain links TRBV19 to TRBJ2-7, with TRBD1 as a possible D gene (5 bases). Germline assignment: CDR1 LNHDA and CDR2 SQIVND (reference sequence). CDR3 length equals 14 residues. Deletions cut 3 bases from V and 4 bases from J, with 13 bases between. The CDR3 loop reads CASSMWGSQYEQYF. Written as DNA, the CDR3 is TGTGCCAGTAGTATGTGGGGCTCCCAATACGAGCAGTACTTC. The full variable domain, in which reference TRBV19 and TRBJ2-7 provide the parts outside the CDR3, is DGGITQSPKYLFRKEGQNVTLSCEQNLNHDAMYWYRQDPGQGLRLIYYSQIVNDFQKGDIAEGYSVSREKKESFPLTVTSAQKNPTAFYLCASSMWGSQYEQYFGPGTRLTVT.

The chain couples TRBV7-8 to TRBJ2-7; TRBD2 aligns across 9 bases. CDR3 size: 14 residues. J was trimmed by 12 bases and V by 6 bases; bases with no gene match: 15. Germline CDR1 SGHVS, CDR2 FQNEAQ. DNA for the CDR3: TGTGCCAGCAGTACTGTGTCCGCGGGAGGGTTACCGTACTTC. This codes for CASSTVSAGGLPYF.

The rearrangement joins TRBV2 to TRBJ1-2; 11 bases align to TRBD1. Unmatched junction bases numbered 5, after V lost 4 bases and J lost 4 bases. The CDR3 is made up of 15 amino acids. CDR1 and CDR2 from the germline V gene are SNHLY and FYNNEI. In DNA form, the CDR3 reads TGTGCCAGCAGTGCGCCGGGACAGGGGGGCTATGGCTACACCTTC. It specifies CASSAPGQGGYGYTF.

The chain has TRBV4-1 and TRBJ1-2; D perhaps matches TRBD1 (5 bases). V was trimmed by 4 bases and J by 2 bases, leaving 11 bases between them. This CDR3 spans 14 amino acids. Germline V gene lookup returns CDR1 MGHRA and CDR2 YSYEKL. The CDR3 sequence is CASSPTAANYGYTF. Written as DNA, the CDR3 is TGCGCCAGCAGCCCGACAGCCGCCAACTATGGCTACACCTTC.

The rearrangement joins TRBV18 to TRBJ1-2, with TRBD1 matching 10 bases. V lost 3 bases, J lost 3 bases, and 7 bases stayed unmatched. Germline CDR1 KGHSH, CDR2 LQKENI. This CDR3 comprises 16 residues. In nucleotides, the CDR3 is TGTGCCAGCTCACCGAAAGACAGGGGGCACGACTATGGCTACACCTTC. Its translation is CASSPKDRGHDYGYTF.

This sequence joins TRBV9 and TRBJ1-3; D remains ambiguous. Per germline, CDR1 SGDLS and CDR2 YYNGEE. This CDR3 has 14 amino acids. The ends were cut back, 1 base at V and 0 bases at J, with 5 bases in the middle. The CDR3 DNA is TGTGCCAGCAGCGTACACGGCTCTGGAAACACCATATATTTT. Protein product: CASSVHGSGNTIYF.

CDR3 sequence (DNA): TGTGCCAGCAGTCCGACACGGCCGGGACTACAAGAGACCCAGTACTTC. This codes for CASSPTRPGLQETQYF. The gene calls are TRBV2 and TRBJ2-5, with 7 bases fitting TRBD2. Germline CDR1 SNHLY, CDR2 FYNNEI. After removal of 5 bases from V and 2 bases from J, the junction contained 11 bases not matched to a gene. The CDR3 has 16 amino acids.

The chain joins TRBV7-6 to TRBJ2-1, with TRBD2 identical over 13 bases. The CDR3 extends over 15 amino acids. Per germline, CDR1 SGHVS and CDR2 FNYEAQ. Germline trimming cut 5 bases from V and 10 bases from J; bases unmatched to any gene: 8. CDR3 in amino acids: CASSPGTSGVWEQFF. CDR3 in DNA: TGTGCCAGCAGCCCCGGGACTAGCGGGGTCTGGGAGCAGTTCTTC.

J is TRBJ2-1 and V is TRBV9; no definite D call. Trimming took off 0 bases at V and 3 bases at J, with 10 bases between the two ends. Germline values: CDR1 SGDLS, CDR2 YYNGEE. The CDR3 is made up of 15 amino acids. In nucleotides, the CDR3 is TGTGCCAGCAGCGTAGATACGGTAAACTACAATGAGCAGTTCTTC. Its protein product is CASSVDTVNYNEQFF.

V gene TRBV11-2 combines with J gene TRBJ1-3, with D possibly TRBD1 on 6 matching bases. The CDR3 is made up of 14 amino acids. Germline CDR1 and CDR2: SGHAT and FQNNGV. The V end was cut by 1 base, the J end by 4 bases, with 8 bases between. The CDR3, as DNA: TGTGCCAGCAGCTTAGCAGGGGTCGGAAACACCATATATTTT. It codes for CASSLAGVGNTIYF.

The V and J genes are TRBV9 and TRBJ2-7; 7 bases line up with TRBD1. Trimming removed 0 bases from V and 7 bases from J; junction bases left unmatched: 13. The germline V gene has CDR1 SGDLS and CDR2 YYNGEE. The length of the CDR3 is 16 residues. The DNA of the CDR3 is TGTGCCAGCAGCGTAGATCTTAGTAAGGGGGCGGAGGAGCAGTACTTC. Protein sequence: CASSVDLSKGAEEQYF.

The CDR3 coding sequence is TGCGCCAGCAGCTTGGGCCCGGACAGGAGGTATCAGCCCCAGCATTTT. This sequence encodes CASSLGPDRRYQPQHF. The chain couples TRBV5-1 to TRBJ1-5, with 7 bases lining up with TRBD1. This CDR3 contains 16 residues. With 0 bases clipped from V and 5 bases from J, the junction kept 8 bases outside the gene matches. Germline V lookup: CDR1 SGHRS, CDR2 YFSETQ.

This clone has a single count. This chain connects TRBV27 to TRBJ2-7; 9 bases match TRBD1. V dropped 0 bases and J dropped 8; count of bases not matched to a gene: 14. CDR1 is MNHEY, CDR2 SMNVEV, per germline (reference sequence). The CDR3 spans 17 residues. The chain's CDR3 is CASSLSPPGQGDSKQYF. CDR3 coding DNA: TGTGCCAGCAGTTTATCGCCTCCGGGACAGGGCGACTCGAAGCAGTACTTC.

The DNA of the CDR3 is TGTGCCAGCCAAAAGACAGGGGCCGGCAATCAGCCCCAGCATTTT. It specifies CASQKTGAGNQPQHF. The genes are TRBV6-5 and TRBJ1-5, with 8 bases lining up with TRBD1. Looked up from germline, CDR1 is MNHEY and CDR2 is SVGAGI. The CDR3 totals 15 residues. Unmatched junction bases numbered 8, after V lost 8 bases and J lost 2 bases.

The V gene is TRBV2, the J gene TRBJ1-2; possibly TRBD1 for D (6 bases). Trimming shortened V by 5 bases and J by 8 bases, and 15 bases separated the two germline ends. The CDR3 is 13 residues long. CDR1 and CDR2 (germline): SNHLY, FYNNEI. CDR3 sequence reads: CASSTGRGDGYTF. Written as DNA, the CDR3 is TGTGCCAGCAGTACCGGGAGGGGGGACGGCTACACCTTC.

The genes are TRBV19 and TRBJ2-3; 9 positions agree with TRBD2. The CDR3 has 14 amino acids. The trim removed 6 bases at V and 4 bases at J, leaving 5 bases unmatched. Germline loops: CDR1 LNHDA, CDR2 SQIVND (reference sequence). The CDR3 reads CASRISGRSDTQYF. The DNA of the CDR3 is TGTGCCAGTAGGATCAGCGGGAGGTCAGATACGCAGTATTTT.

CDR3 DNA: TGTGCCAGTAGGGGACAGGGCTGGGGCCAGCCCCAGCATTTT. Translation: CASRGQGWGQPQHF. This chain joins TRBV19 and TRBJ1-5, with 9 nucleotides matching TRBD1. CDR1 and CDR2 from the germline V gene are LNHDA and SQIVND (reference sequence). The CDR3 spans 14 residues. V was clipped by 6 bases and J by 7 bases; unmatched bases: 7. The entire variable domain, with the rest obtained from reference TRBV19 and TRBJ1-5, is as follows: DGGITQSPKYLFRKEGQNVTLSCEQNLNHDAMYWYRQDPGQGLRLIYYSQIVNDFQKGDIAEGYSVSREKKESFPLTVTSAQKNPTAFYLCASRGQGWGQPQHFGDGTRLSIL.

This clone was detected a few times. The V and J genes are TRBV9 and TRBJ2-1; perhaps TRBD2 as D (6 bases). The CDR3 consists of 15 residues. The germline V and J ends were trimmed by 2 bases and 1 base, with 10 bases remaining between them. Per germline, CDR1 SGDLS and CDR2 YYNGEE. The CDR3 nucleotides read TGTGCCAGCAGCGTGGGCGGGAAGTCCTACAATGAGCAGTTCTTC. Amino acid sequence: CASSVGGKSYNEQFF.

This chain connects TRBV27 to TRBJ1-1, with 9 bases matching TRBD1. V trimming: 5 bases; J trimming: 2 bases; junction bases outside the gene matches: 9. The germline V gene encodes CDR1 MNHEY and CDR2 SMNVEV (reference sequence). This CDR3 is built from 16 residues. The chain's CDR3 is CASSPQGALPNTEAFF. The CDR3 DNA sequence: TGTGCCAGCAGTCCACAGGGGGCCCTCCCAAACACTGAAGCTTTCTTT.

The chain is built from TRBV7-2 and TRBJ2-5; tentatively, D is TRBD1 (5 bases). The CDR3 totals 15 residues. V was shortened by 4 bases and J by 4 bases, with 16 bases between the two germline ends. Germline V gene data show CDR1 as SGHTA and CDR2 as FQGNSA. The CDR3 loop is CASSSLLGLGETQYF. As DNA, the CDR3 is TGTGCCAGCAGCTCCCTGCTGGGGCTGGGAGAGACCCAGTACTTC.

The genes are TRBV9 and TRBJ2-6; possible D gene TRBD1, 6 bases. Germline V gene data show CDR1 as SGDLS and CDR2 as YYNGEE. Trimming took 4 bases from V and 3 from J, leaving 11 bases between them. This CDR3 is 15 amino acids long. Here the CDR3 DNA reads TGTGCCAGCAGCCGAACAGGGTTTGGGGCCAACGTCCTGACTTTC. It is translated as CASSRTGFGANVLTF. Filled out from reference TRBV9 and TRBJ2-6, the complete variable domain reads DSGVTQTPKHLITATGQRVTLRCSPRSGDLSVYWYQQSLDQGLQFLIQYYNGEERAKGNILERFSAQQFPDLHSELNLSSLELGDSALYFCASSRTGFGANVLTFGAGSRLTVL.